Listed below are T cell receptor beta chains from one sample, sequenced in a study of blood T cell repertoires in COVID-19. TCRdb's copy holds only in-frame clones and misses some; the assay was immunoSEQ multiplex PCR. The sample contains around 350,000 clones, more than 85% of which appear only once. The specimen was peripheral blood. The receptor source for this set is a human donor in a cohort sampled during active COVID-19. CDR3s include the opening cysteine and the closing phenylalanine or tryptophan. The D gene is left open where the match is weak. Clone size, where shown, is once, few, many, or a class for clones that have expanded.

15	TRBD2	TRBV2	TRBJ2-1	NA	CASTRVRLAANEQFF	TGTGCCAGCACGAGGGTAAGACTAGCGGCCAATGAGCAGTTCTTC
15	TRBD2	TRBV6-5	TRBJ2-7	once	CASSSPGLADDEQYF	TGTGCCAGCAGCTCACCGGGACTAGCGGACGACGAGCAGTACTTC
13	NA	TRBV5-1	TRBJ1-1	NA	CASSFTGLAEAFF	TGCGCCAGCAGCTTCACAGGGTTGGCTGAAGCTTTCTTT
14	TRBD2	TRBV18	TRBJ2-1	NA	CASSPLAGKNEQFF	TGTGCCAGCTCACCCCTAGCGGGAAAAAATGAGCAGTTCTTC
14	NA	TRBV7-9	TRBJ2-3	few	CASSFGLSTDTQYF	TGTGCCAGCAGCTTCGGGTTGAGCACAGATACGCAGTATTTT
13	NA	TRBV9	TRBJ1-6	NA	CASSEGEGSPLHF	TGTGCCAGCAGCGAGGGGGAGGGTTCACCCCTCCACTTT
16	TRBD1	TRBV29-1	TRBJ1-5	NA	CSVKHKGQVRNQPQHF	TGCAGCGTGAAGCATAAGGGACAGGTTCGTAATCAGCCCCAGCATTTT
15	TRBD1	TRBV11-2	TRBJ1-1	NA	CASSVDRGWNTEAFF	TGTGCCAGCTCCGTGGACAGGGGATGGAACACTGAAGCTTTCTTT
19	TRBD2	TRBV4-1	TRBJ2-1	NA	CASSLNPTTSGRAWNEQFF	TGCGCCAGCAGCCTTAACCCAACTACTAGCGGGAGGGCCTGGAATGAGCAGTTCTTC
21	TRBD1	TRBV3-1/TRBV3-2	TRBJ2-4	NA	CASSPRQPRTGLELAKNIQYF	TGTGCCAGCAGCCCCCGTCAGCCGAGGACAGGGCTTGAGCTAGCCAAAAACATTCAGTACTTC
15	TRBD2	TRBV19	TRBJ2-1	NA	CASSPGLPAMNEQFF	TGTGCCAGTAGTCCGGGACTACCTGCTATGAATGAGCAGTTCTTC
16	NA	TRBV6-1	TRBJ1-1	NA	CASSEGLGDKNTEAFF	TGTGCCAGCAGTGAAGGATTGGGGGACAAGAACACTGAAGCTTTCTTT
15	NA	TRBV7-9	TRBJ2-2	NA	CASSIPVRGTGELFF	TGTGCCAGCAGCATTCCGGTGAGAGGAACCGGGGAGCTGTTTTTT
13	NA	TRBV18	TRBJ1-4	NA	CASSPTGRVKLFF	TGTGCCAGCTCACCAACAGGGAGGGTAAAACTGTTTTTT
15	TRBD2	TRBV7-3	TRBJ2-1	NA	CASSLELASYNEQFF	TGTGCCAGCAGCTTAGAACTAGCGTCCTACAATGAGCAGTTCTTC
15	NA	TRBV20-1	TRBJ2-1	NA	CSASFPGETYNEQFF	TGCAGTGCTAGTTTTCCGGGAGAGACCTACAATGAGCAGTTCTTC
16	TRBD1	TRBV18	TRBJ1-1	NA	CASSQGGVLMNTEAFF	TGTGCCAGCTCCCAGGGGGGTGTCCTTATGAACACTGAAGCTTTCTTT
16	TRBD2	TRBV5-1	TRBJ2-1	NA	CAGRPNLAVSYNEQFF	TGCGCCGGCAGGCCTAATCTAGCGGTCTCCTACAATGAGCAGTTCTTC
13	NA	TRBV6-5	TRBJ2-2	NA	CATKTGNTGELFF	TGTGCCACCAAGACAGGGAACACCGGGGAGCTGTTTTTT
18	TRBD2	TRBV28	TRBJ2-1	NA	CASSLWWPSGISYNEQFF	TGTGCCAGCAGTTTATGGTGGCCTAGCGGGATCTCCTACAATGAGCAGTTCTTC
15	TRBD1	TRBV10-3	TRBJ2-1	NA	CAISLTGGSYNEQFF	TGTGCCATCAGTTTGACAGGGGGCTCCTACAATGAGCAGTTCTTC
15	TRBD2	TRBV19	TRBJ2-5	NA	CASSKSGTSLETQYF	TGTGCCAGTAGTAAAAGCGGGACTAGTCTGGAGACCCAGTACTTC
11	NA	TRBV20-1	TRBJ2-3	once	CSAGVGDTQYF	TGCAGTGCCGGAGTCGGGGATACGCAGTATTTT
15	TRBD1	TRBV30	TRBJ2-5	NA	CAWSEGAGVVETQYF	TGTGCCTGGAGCGAGGGGGCAGGGGTGGTCGAGACCCAGTACTTC